This T cell receptor (beta chain) was observed in a study of blood T cells in healthy people across ages. Note on this clonotype: No antigen is known for it.

Next came a second PCR, run for roughly 7 to 12 cycles, which used a sample-barcoded 5' primer along with a J-beta primer mix. Each cDNA molecule, via a template-switch adaptor with 12 random nucleotides, was tagged. TCRdb re-called the 5' RACE reads through MiXCR, storing one row per CDR3 protein. The repertoire holds about 780,000 distinct CDR3 sequences, with about 45% as singletons. Findings and caveats of the study: Possibly, changes in expanded clonotypes were confounded because donor CMV status was unknown. A strong correlation was seen between TCR beta diversity and naive T cell percentage.

The CDR3 has 11 amino acids. The V and J ends lost 4 bases and 10 bases respectively, with 8 bases between them. The donors, aged about 6 to 90, were healthy Caucasians from Russia. This chain links TRBV12-3 or TRBV12-4 with TRBJ2-1; D assignment may be TRBD1 or TRBD2 (6 bases each). The receptor was derived from a man older than 75 in good health. Sequenced sample: blood. DNA for the CDR3: TGTGCCAGCAGTTGGGGGGCCGAGCAGTTCTTC. Protein product: CASSWGAEQFF.